This T cell receptor beta chain was captured by sequencing in a study of T cell clones after liver transplantation (dated by TCRdb to about 2019). In the study overall: ITN030ST, the source of the samples, was a randomized trial that attempted immunosuppression withdrawal within 2 years of liver transplantation. A cohort of 8 liver transplant recipients was studied, of whom 3 were classified as tolerant and 5 as non-tolerant. Donor-reactive T cell clones were identified by TCRbeta sequencing after a pre-transplant mixed lymphocyte reaction and then tracked in post-transplant blood. Of the eight recipients, a few were HCV-positive, while the remaining recipients had been transplanted for non-autoimmune, non-viral indications. To count as tolerant, a recipient had to stay completely off immunosuppression for at least one year without liver enzymes climbing beyond twice the upper limit of normal. No induction therapy was given to the subjects, and standard immunosuppression was administered until randomization at 12-24 months post-transplant. Third party-reactive TCRbeta sequences were also identified from pre-transplant MLRs to serve as an antigen-independent comparator for donor-reactive sequences. Blood samples were taken pre-transplant, pre-randomization before withdrawal, and post-randomization after full withdrawal or failed withdrawal.

V is cut by 6 bases and J by 7 bases, and the space between the germline ends is 9 bases. CDR1 and CDR2 are drawn from the germline V gene (reference sequence): MNHNY, SVGAGI. From the cysteine up to the phenylalanine, the CDR3 has a length of 11 residues. Kept here is only the CDR3 DNA, which spans 33 bases and is read in frame from base 1. As regards this clone: What this receptor recognizes is not known. Base qualities are not recorded, but no much larger clone differs from it by a single base.

Unstimulated PBMCs, after thawing, were stained for CD3, CD4 and CD8 and then FACS-sorted into CD3+CD4+ and CD3+CD8+ populations. All 8 studied subjects were randomized to immunosuppression withdrawal. The Qiagen DNeasy Blood and Tissue Kit was used to isolate genomic DNA. High-throughput TCRbeta CDR3 sequencing of frozen genomic DNA was performed by immunoSEQ, with PCR amplification, mapping, bias correction and internal controls included. From the authors' description of their analysis: Productive rearrangements were retained, and unique TCRbeta sequences were defined by the CDR3 nucleotide sequence together with the V and J gene. For a sequence to be called donor-reactive, it needed a frequency of at least 0.01% and at least 5-fold expansion in CFSE-low cells compared with unstimulated pre-transplant cells. Per-subject minimum frequency thresholds, based on the lowest-template unstimulated sample, ensured at least 90% detection power. Repertoire turnover was measured by Jensen-Shannon divergence between the top 1000 TCRbeta sequences post- and pre-transplant. Two-sided Fisher's exact tests were used to test for changes in how often donor-reactive sequences were detected. TCRdb's version of the immuneACCESS table is confined to in-frame rearrangements and falls short of the full clone set. An unresolved V gene accounts for under half of the shortfall where checked; the remainder is of unknown origin. That table is the source of V, J and clone size, and D and trimming were worked out from the DNA. The sample table shows over 70,000 clones, and 80% are seen once. About 0.79% of the sample comes from the top ten.

Summary of the overall study and its limitations: Once repertoire turnover was taken into account, donor-reactive detection showed a significant reduction for CD4 in 7 of 8 subjects and for CD8 in 8 of 8. Because allograft tissue specimens were not available, migration of donor-reactive T cells into the graft, rather than deletion, may have occurred. In most of the 8 subjects, circulating donor-reactive CD4 TCRbeta sequences decreased significantly after transplant, regardless of tolerance or HCV status. In two subjects, low numbers of available donor cells limited the measurable donor-reactive repertoire. Conclusions were preliminary, limited by small, heterogeneous patient numbers and non-standardized post-transplant time points. A greater decline was seen for donor-reactive sequences than for third party-reactive sequences, suggesting partial antigen-specific deletion unrelated to withdrawal success.

This sequence originates from a human patient who received a liver transplant. Post transplant, some T cells may arise from the graft donor. Sequencing used CD4+ T cells from blood, obtained 12 months after liver transplant. The chain is assembled from TRBV6-6 and TRBJ1-2, with no D gene named confidently. The CDR3 amino acid sequence is: CASSPDSGYTF. DNA sequence: TGTGCCAGCAGCCCAGATTCTGGCTACACCTTC.